The 28 T cell receptor beta chains below come from one sample, sequenced in a study of cytomegalovirus exposure and HLA in healthy donors. The PCR had 60 Vbeta and 13 Jbeta primers. Clones were read by immunoSEQ multiplex PCR, and TCRdb kept only the in-frame ones, dropping some. The table has 200,000 to 250,000 clones, around 89% seen once; the top ten hold 1%. Sequenced: PBMCs. The receptors derive from a woman under 30 in good health and CMV-seronegative.

The V call is TRBV7-9, the J call TRBJ1-2; 11 bases fit TRBD1. Unmatched junction bases numbered 5, after V lost 5 bases and J lost 6 bases. Germline values: CDR1 SEHNR, CDR2 FQNEAQ (reference sequence). This CDR3 spans 14 amino acids. CDR3 protein: CASSEGQGGNGYTF. DNA for the CDR3: TGTGCCAGCAGCGAGGGACAGGGGGGGAATGGCTACACCTTC. The variable domain in full, with the rest retrieved from reference TRBV7-9 and TRBJ1-2, is DTGVSQNPRHKITKRGQNVTFRCDPISEHNRLYWYRQTLGQGPEFLTYFQNEAQLEKSRLLSDRFSAERPKGSFSTLEIQRTEQGDSAMYLCASSEGQGGNGYTFGSGTRLTVV.

The chain has TRBV7-2 and TRBJ1-6; no reliable D call. The CDR3 runs 11 residues. Germline CDR1 SGHTA, CDR2 FQGNSA. V lost 2 bases and J lost 13, with 6 bases in between. CDR3 sequence: CASSLNGPLHF. In nucleotides, the CDR3 is TGTGCCAGCAGCTTAAACGGTCCCCTCCACTTT.

This clone appeared a few times. V gene TRBV7-3 combines with J gene TRBJ2-5; the match to TRBD2 covers 16 bases. With V trimmed by 4 bases and J by 5 bases, 13 bases remained unmatched. Germline V gene data show CDR1 as SGHTA and CDR2 as FQGTGA. The CDR3 contains 19 residues. The CDR3 DNA is TGTGCCAGCAGCTCAACACGTCCGGGACTAGCGGGAGGGGAGGAGACCCAGTACTTC. Encoded protein: CASSSTRPGLAGGEETQYF. Combining the CDR3 with reference TRBV7-3 and TRBJ2-5 gives the whole variable domain GAGVSQTPSNKVTEKGKYVELRCDPISGHTALYWYRQSLGQGPEFLIYFQGTGAADDSGLPNDRFFAVRPEGSVSTLKIQRTERGDSAVYLCASSSTRPGLAGGEETQYFGPGTRLLVL.

This sequence joins TRBV7-2 and TRBJ1-2; no clear D gene. The V end lost 1 base, the J end lost 4 bases, and 13 bases lay between the germline ends. Germline V gene sequence: CDR1 SGHTA, CDR2 FQGNSA. The CDR3 consists of 15 residues. The CDR3: CASSLGIPRGYGYTF. Written as DNA, the CDR3 is TGTGCCAGCAGCTTAGGCATCCCCCGGGGCTATGGCTACACCTTC.

The chain couples TRBV7-8 to TRBJ2-7, with D perhaps matching TRBD1 (5 bases). The V end lost 0 bases, the J end lost 3 bases, and 9 bases lay between the germline ends. Germline CDR1 and CDR2: SGHVS and FQNEAQ. This CDR3 is built from 14 residues. Here the CDR3 DNA reads TGTGCCAGCAGCTTAGCGCGTCAGGGCTACGAGCAGTACTTC. Amino acids: CASSLARQGYEQYF.

The chain links TRBV28 to TRBJ2-5; a weak D match, TRBD1 (6 bases). Germline V gene sequence: CDR1 MDHEN, CDR2 SYDVKM. The CDR3 is 14 amino acids. V dropped 2 bases and J dropped 11 bases, with 18 bases sitting between them. The CDR3 is CASSLRNRVEEQYF. For the CDR3, the DNA is TGTGCCAGCAGTTTAAGAAACAGGGTTGAGGAGCAGTACTTC.

The chain carries TRBV11-2 and TRBJ2-1, with 7 bases fitting TRBD2. Germline V lookup: CDR1 SGHAT, CDR2 FQNNGV. The CDR3 covers 15 residues. V lost 7 bases, J lost 2 bases, and 8 bases stayed unmatched. DNA for the CDR3: TGTGCCAGCAACTCGGGTCTAGCGGCCTACAATGAGCAGTTCTTC. It codes for CASNSGLAAYNEQFF.

V usage is TRBV7-2 and J usage is TRBJ2-6; D is unresolved. V lost 1 base and J 2 bases, leaving 6 bases between the germline ends. This CDR3 has 15 amino acids. Per germline, CDR1 SGHTA and CDR2 FQGNSA. The CDR3 DNA reads as TGTGCCAGCAGCTTAGGAGGCGCTGGGGCCAACGTCCTGACTTTC. Amino acid sequence: CASSLGGAGANVLTF.

The rearrangement joins TRBV5-8 to TRBJ2-5; the D is unclear. The V end lost 2 bases, the J end lost 5 bases, and 19 bases lay between the germline ends. Germline values: CDR1 SGHTS, CDR2 YDEGEE. CDR3 length: 16 residues. The CDR3 loop is CASSLAGRMALETQYF. The CDR3 coding sequence is TGTGCCAGCAGCTTAGCAGGCAGGATGGCTTTGGAGACCCAGTACTTC.

The J gene is TRBJ2-1, the V gene TRBV7-9, with 8 positions matching TRBD2. Germline V gene data show CDR1 as SEHNR and CDR2 as FQNEAQ (reference sequence). This CDR3 contains 15 residues. V shed 5 bases, J shed 4 bases, and the junction held 7 bases outside the gene matches. This chain's CDR3 is CASSESGSGYNEQFF. CDR3 coding DNA: TGTGCCAGCAGCGAGAGCGGGAGTGGGTACAATGAGCAGTTCTTC.

The rearrangement joins TRBV5-1 to TRBJ1-5; 8 bases map to TRBD1. CDR3 length: 15 residues. Germline lookup yields CDR1 SGHRS and CDR2 YFSETQ. With 3 bases clipped from V and 1 base from J, the junction kept 3 bases outside the gene matches. The CDR3 here is CASSSSGGSNQPQHF. The DNA for the CDR3 is TGCGCCAGCAGCTCGTCAGGGGGCAGCAATCAGCCCCAGCATTTT.

In regard to this clone: Germline and junction disagree at one end, which may indicate a read error. The V call is TRBV4-1, the J call TRBJ2-7, with D uncertain. The CDR3 totals 15 residues. The V gene's germline CDR1 is MGHRA and CDR2 YSYEKL. Written as DNA, the CDR3 is TGTGCCAGCAGACGAGGTGTGGCAGAGGTTAGTGAGCAGTACTTC. It is translated as CASRRGVAEVSEQYF.

V usage is TRBV18 and J usage is TRBJ2-5, with unresolved D. This CDR3 has 12 residues. Germline-derived CDR1 and CDR2 are KGHSH and LQKENI. The ends were cut back, 5 bases at V and 7 bases at J, with 11 bases in the middle. The CDR3 is CASSTPGWTQYF. The CDR3 DNA is TGTGCCAGCTCAACCCCCGGTTGGACCCAGTACTTC.

The chain joins TRBV29-1 to TRBJ2-5, with D possibly matching TRBD2 (5 bases). Germline V lookup: CDR1 SQVTM, CDR2 ANQGSEA. V gave up 3 bases and J gave up 0 bases, with 8 bases separating them. The CDR3 covers 13 residues. CDR3 protein: CSVDGGYQETQYF. The CDR3 nucleotides read TGCAGCGTTGATGGAGGTTACCAAGAGACCCAGTACTTC.

This clone showed up just a few times. The chain links TRBV5-4 to TRBJ1-4; TRBD1 matches 11 bases. With 2 bases clipped from V and 10 bases from J, the junction kept 10 bases outside the gene matches. CDR1 is SGHNT and CDR2 is YYREEE in the germline V gene (reference sequence). The CDR3 sequence is 16 residues long. The CDR3 loop is CASSFTGTGGWGKLFF. The CDR3 DNA follows: TGTGCCAGCAGCTTCACCGGGACAGGGGGGTGGGGAAAACTGTTTTTT.

J is TRBJ2-1 and V is TRBV5-1, with D maybe TRBD2 (6 bases). Germline-derived CDR1 and CDR2 are SGHRS and YFSETQ. The CDR3 has 17 residues. Deletions cut 0 bases from V and 4 bases from J, with 17 bases between. The CDR3 reads CASSLELSGSGYNEQFF. The CDR3 DNA sequence: TGCGCCAGCAGCTTGGAGTTAAGTGGGAGCGGGTACAATGAGCAGTTCTTC.

The V gene is TRBV2, the J gene TRBJ2-1; possible D gene TRBD1, 6 bases. The CDR3 has 14 amino acids. From germline, CDR1 is SNHLY and CDR2 FYNNEI. V gave up 1 base and J gave up 9 bases, with 13 bases separating them. The CDR3 bases are TGTGCCAGCAGTGAAGAACGGACAGCCTCTGAGCAGTTCTTC. Translating it yields CASSEERTASEQFF. Combining the CDR3 with reference TRBV2 and TRBJ2-1 gives the whole variable domain EPEVTQTPSHQVTQMGQEVILRCVPISNHLYFYWYRQILGQKVEFLVSFYNNEISEKSEIFDDQFSVERPDGSNFTLKIRSTKLEDSAMYFCASSEERTASEQFFGPGTRLTVL.

The chain has TRBV7-2 and TRBJ2-1; a weak D match, TRBD2 (6 bases). The CDR3 has 15 amino acids. Germline V gives CDR1 SGHTA, CDR2 FQGNSA. V was shortened by 5 bases and J by 0 bases, with 11 bases between the two germline ends. CDR3 sequence (DNA): TGTGCCAGCAGCCCGGCGGGGAGCTCCTACAATGAGCAGTTCTTC. Translated: CASSPAGSSYNEQFF. The full variable domain, its missing parts supplied by reference TRBV7-2 and TRBJ2-1, is GAGVSQSPSNKVTEKGKDVELRCDPISGHTALYWYRQSLGQGLEFLIYFQGNSAPDKSGLPSDRFSAERTGGSVSTLTIQRTQQEDSAVYLCASSPAGSSYNEQFFGPGTRLTVL.

The gene calls are TRBV6-6 and TRBJ2-7, with 7 bases identical to TRBD2. V was pared by 2 bases and J by 5 bases, with 6 bases of the junction left unmatched. This CDR3 comprises 14 residues. Germline-derived CDR1 and CDR2 are MNHNY and SVGAGI (reference sequence). The CDR3 DNA reads TGTGCCAGCAGTTACGGGCTAGCGGAGGACGAGCAGTACTTC. Its protein product is CASSYGLAEDEQYF.

For this clone: Other DNA sequences in the sample encode the same CDR3. The chain has TRBV6-1 and TRBJ2-6; the match to TRBD1 covers 9 bases. In germline, CDR1 is MNHNS, CDR2 SASEGT. The J segment lost 0 bases and the V segment lost 6 bases, leaving 0 bases of the junction unmatched. There are 15 residues in the CDR3. The DNA for the CDR3 is TGTGCCAGCAGGACAGGGGGCTCTGGGGCCAACGTCCTGACTTTC. Translated: CASRTGGSGANVLTF.

The V gene is TRBV4-3, the J gene TRBJ2-1; 10 nucleotides line up with TRBD2. This CDR3 has 13 residues. After removal of 3 bases from V and 15 bases from J, the junction contained 8 bases not matched to a gene. Germline V gives CDR1 LGHNA, CDR2 YSLEER. As DNA, the CDR3 is TGCGCCAGCAGCCACCTAGCGGGAGAATCTCCGTTCTTC. Its protein product is CASSHLAGESPFF.

In this sample, this clone turned up once. This chain uses TRBV5-5 with TRBJ2-7; the match to TRBD1 covers 11 bases. The CDR3 spans 15 residues. Germline CDR1 SGHKS, CDR2 YYEKEE (reference sequence). The trim removed 3 bases at V and 0 bases at J, leaving 2 bases unmatched. DNA of the CDR3: TGTGCCAGCAGCTGGACAGGGGGCGCCTCCTACGAGCAGTACTTC. Translated, it gives CASSWTGGASYEQYF. The whole variable domain, remainder taken from reference TRBV5-5 and TRBJ2-7, is DAGVTQSPTHLIKTRGQQVTLRCSPISGHKSVSWYQQVLGQGPQFIFQYYEKEERGRGNFPDRFSARQFPNYSSELNVNALLLGDSALYLCASSWTGGASYEQYFGPGTRLTVT.

This sequence joins TRBV5-6 and TRBJ1-1, with D unclear. The germline V gene encodes CDR1 SGHDT and CDR2 YYEEEE. This CDR3 is 14 amino acids long. Between the trimmed V and J ends, which lost 4 bases and 1 base, there was a span of 11 bases. The CDR3 DNA is TGTGCCAGCAGCACACGGGGTTCGAACACTGAAGCTTTCTTT. Translation: CASSTRGSNTEAFF.

The J gene is TRBJ2-1, the V gene TRBV6-4, with D perhaps TRBD2 (5 bases). V dropped 9 bases and J dropped 8 bases, with 20 bases sitting between them. Germline CDR1 MRHNA, CDR2 SNTAGT. This CDR3 spans 14 amino acids. The CDR3 loop is CASSVWAGSDEQFF. CDR3 in DNA: TGTGCCAGTTCTGTTTGGGCGGGTTCGGATGAGCAGTTCTTC.

With regard to this clone: Relative to the germline gene, one junction end is altered; a read error may explain this. This sequence joins TRBV29-1 and TRBJ2-7; 8 bases line up with TRBD1. Germline assignment: CDR1 SQVTM and CDR2 ANQGSEA. CDR3 size: 13 residues. The CDR3, as DNA: TGCGGCGTGCGGGACAGGAGCTCCTACGAGCAGTACTTC. It is translated as CGVRDRSSYEQYF.

This chain links TRBV5-5 with TRBJ2-7; perhaps TRBD2 as D (5 bases). The CDR3 contains 11 residues. V was clipped by 5 bases and J by 4 bases, with 7 bases between them. CDR1 and CDR2 from the germline V gene are SGHKS and YYEKEE (reference sequence). The CDR3 loop is CASSWEYEQYF. The CDR3 coding sequence is TGTGCCAGCAGTTGGGAGTACGAGCAGTACTTC. Using reference TRBV5-5 and TRBJ2-7 for the parts outside the CDR3, the full variable domain is DAGVTQSPTHLIKTRGQQVTLRCSPISGHKSVSWYQQVLGQGPQFIFQYYEKEERGRGNFPDRFSARQFPNYSSELNVNALLLGDSALYLCASSWEYEQYFGPGTRLTVT.

The chain joins TRBV29-1 to TRBJ2-7; D gene unclear. The V gene's germline CDR1 is SQVTM and CDR2 ANQGSEA. The CDR3 sequence is 14 residues long. Trimming stripped 6 bases from V and 4 bases from J, with 19 bases between. CDR3 DNA sequence: TGCAGCGTAGGATTGGGCTACGGTCTATACGAGCAGTACTTC. Translation: CSVGLGYGLYEQYF.

V usage is TRBV5-4 and J usage is TRBJ1-2; TRBD1 agrees at 10 bases. The CDR3 contains 15 residues. V shed 4 bases and J 2 bases; nucleotides not matched to a gene: 5. In germline, CDR1 is SGHNT, CDR2 YYREEE (reference sequence). CDR3 loop: CASSRDRGRNYGYTF. The CDR3 DNA sequence: TGTGCCAGCAGCCGTGACAGGGGGCGAAACTATGGCTACACCTTC.